The 25 T cell receptor beta chains below come from one sample, sequenced in a study of neoadjuvant nivolumab and ipilimumab in lung cancer (dated by TCRdb to between 2020 and 2021). Explained via the paper, the time point label denotes: pretherapy, before neoadjuvant immune checkpoint inhibitors. Preparation of the library involved the immunoSEQ multiplex PCR assay. Held by TCRdb, this immuneACCESS table contains in-frame sequences only and omits some clones. Under half of the omission traces to an unresolved V gene where checked; the cause of the rest is unknown. Within this sample are some 37,000 clones, with 80% to 90% of them counted one time only. The top ten constitute 3% to 4% of the sample. The material was peripheral blood, obtained before neoadjuvant nivolumab, alone or with ipilimumab. The receptor source for this set is an adult with non-small cell lung cancer.

The chain employs TRBV18 and TRBJ2-3, with 10 positions matching TRBD2. Germline CDR1 KGHSH, CDR2 LQKENI. After removal of 5 bases from V and 2 bases from J, the junction contained 7 bases not matched to a gene. The CDR3 covers 16 residues. The CDR3 nucleotides read TGTGCCAGCTCAGGGGCTAGCGGGAGTCCCACAGATACGCAGTATTTT. Translating gives CASSGASGSPTDTQYF.

The rearrangement links TRBV27 to TRBJ2-3, with TRBD2 matching over 14 bases. The germline gives CDR1 MNHEY, CDR2 SMNVEV (reference sequence). The CDR3 length is 16 residues. Trimming at V came to 7 bases and at J to 2 bases, leaving 5 bases not matched to a gene. CDR3 nucleotides: TGTGCCAGCACCGGACTAGCGGGGGGTTCCACAGATACGCAGTATTTT. This translates into CASTGLAGGSTDTQYF.

This rearrangement joins TRBV5-6 to TRBJ2-1; 10 bases match TRBD2. The V gene's germline CDR1 is SGHDT and CDR2 YYEEEE. Germline trimming cut 4 bases from V and 4 bases from J; bases unmatched to any gene: 5. The CDR3 has 15 residues. DNA of the CDR3: TGTGCCAGCAGCCGGCGACTAGCGGGTTACAATGAGCAGTTCTTC. Translation gives CASSRRLAGYNEQFF.

V is TRBV5-6 and J is TRBJ1-1; TRBD1 aligns across 11 bases. J lost 4 bases, V lost 5 bases, and 19 bases had no gene match. Germline values: CDR1 SGHDT, CDR2 YYEEEE. There are 19 residues in the CDR3. This chain's CDR3 is CASSFPITRTGGSGTEAFF. CDR3 sequence (DNA): TGTGCCAGCAGTTTTCCTATAACTAGGACAGGGGGCTCGGGCACTGAAGCTTTCTTT. Full variable domain (remainder filled in from reference TRBV5-6 and TRBJ1-1): DAGVTQSPTHLIKTRGQQVTLRCSPKSGHDTVSWYQQALGQGPQFIFQYYEEEERQRGNFPDRFSGHQFPNYSSELNVNALLLGDSALYLCASSFPITRTGGSGTEAFFGQGTRLTVV.

This chain connects TRBV7-3 to TRBJ2-3; 7 bases map to TRBD1. CDR1 is SGHTA and CDR2 is FQGTGA in the germline V gene. The length of the CDR3 is 12 residues. The J segment lost 10 bases and the V segment lost 3 bases, leaving 4 bases of the junction unmatched. CDR3 DNA sequence: TGTGCCAGCAGCTTCGACAGGGTGTCGCAGTATTTT. Translated, it gives CASSFDRVSQYF.

This chain joins TRBV15 and TRBJ1-5; 7 bases line up with TRBD1. CDR3 length: 15 residues. Germline values: CDR1 LNHNV, CDR2 YYDKDF (reference sequence). Losses at the gene ends were 5 bases for V and 0 bases for J; bases not matched to a gene: 4. The CDR3 DNA reads as TGTGCCACCAGCCAATACAGGGGTAGCAATCAGCCCCAGCATTTT. Residues: CATSQYRGSNQPQHF.

The V gene is TRBV5-4, the J gene TRBJ1-3, with D unclear. The germline gives CDR1 SGHNT, CDR2 YYREEE (reference sequence). Trimming removed 1 base at V and 0 bases at J, with 14 bases between. CDR3 length equals 17 residues. CDR3: CASSLLGSGPSGNTIYF. The CDR3 DNA sequence: TGTGCCAGCAGCTTGCTAGGGTCTGGACCCTCTGGAAACACCATATATTTT.

The rearrangement uses TRBV7-8 and TRBJ2-7, with D possibly TRBD2 on 5 matching bases. CDR3 length: 15 residues. The V gene's germline CDR1 is SGHVS and CDR2 FQNEAQ. V shed 3 bases and J shed 4 bases, with 16 bases lying between them. CDR3 loop: CASSFPAGGSYEQYF. The CDR3 DNA reads as TGTGCCAGCAGCTTCCCAGCTGGTGGGAGTTACGAGCAGTACTTC.

The chain couples TRBV6-5 to TRBJ1-1; D is unresolved. Germline CDR1 MNHEY, CDR2 SVGAGI. V was cut by 2 bases and J by 4 bases, with 5 bases left in between. This CDR3 is built from 12 residues. The CDR3 protein is CASSYGLTEAFF. In nucleotides, the CDR3 is TGTGCCAGCAGTTACGGACTCACTGAAGCTTTCTTT.

J is TRBJ2-3 and V is TRBV7-9; 8 bases are a match to TRBD2. J lost 4 bases, V lost 4 bases, and 7 bases had no gene match. This CDR3 has 15 amino acids. Germline CDR1 reads SEHNR; CDR2 reads FQNEAQ (reference sequence). In nucleotides, the CDR3 is TGTGCCAGCAGCTCGGGACTAGGGGGTGCAGATACGCAGTATTTT. Its translation: CASSSGLGGADTQYF.

This sequence joins TRBV7-8 and TRBJ2-1; 7 bases are a match to TRBD2. Losses at the gene ends were 5 bases for V and 6 bases for J; bases not matched to a gene: 10. The germline V gene encodes CDR1 SGHVS and CDR2 FQNEAQ. The CDR3 is 15 amino acids. CDR3 in DNA: TGTGCCAGCAGCCCCCGGACTAGTTTCGGCAATGAGCAGTTCTTC. It translates to CASSPRTSFGNEQFF.

This clone was counted once. CDR3 residues: CSFRDGGHNEQFF. DNA for the CDR3: TGCAGCTTCCGGGACGGTGGACACAATGAGCAGTTCTTC. The rearrangement uses TRBV29-1 and TRBJ2-1; D is tentatively TRBD1 or TRBD2 (5 bases each). The V gene lost 8 bases and the J gene lost 5 bases, with 16 bases spanning the gap. The V gene's germline CDR1 is SQVTM and CDR2 ANQGSEA. This CDR3 has 13 amino acids.

The chain joins TRBV18 to TRBJ1-1, with D possibly being TRBD1 (6 bases). Trimming removed 3 bases at V and 5 bases at J, with 19 bases between. The CDR3 runs 16 residues. Per germline, CDR1 KGHSH and CDR2 LQKENI. In DNA, the CDR3 is TGTGCCAGCTCACCGAACTTCGGACAGATTAATACTGAAGCTTTCTTT. Amino acid sequence: CASSPNFGQINTEAFF.

The chain uses TRBV11-2 and TRBJ2-3; TRBD2 matches 13 bases. Trimming removed 1 base from V and 1 base from J; junction bases left unmatched: 8. The germline V gene has CDR1 SGHAT and CDR2 FQNNGV. The CDR3 loop spans 19 amino acids. The CDR3 DNA sequence: TGTGCCAGCAGCTTAGCTACTAGCGGGAGGGCACGTGGCACAGATACGCAGTATTTT. Translating it yields CASSLATSGRARGTDTQYF.

The CDR3 loop reads CASSDEAGDTDTQYF. The CDR3 DNA sequence: TGTGCCAGCAGTGATGAAGCGGGGGACACAGATACGCAGTATTTT. The chain recombines TRBV6-1 with TRBJ2-3; 8 bases match TRBD2. The CDR3 is 15 residues long. V trimming: 3 bases; J trimming: 2 bases; junction bases outside the gene matches: 4. Per germline, CDR1 MNHNS and CDR2 SASEGT.

V and J are TRBV6-1 and TRBJ1-1, with 7 bases fitting TRBD1. Unmatched junction bases numbered 6, after V lost 6 bases and J lost 2 bases. Germline assignment: CDR1 MNHNS and CDR2 SASEGT. There are 14 residues in the CDR3. In nucleotides, the CDR3 is TGTGCCAGCAGCACAAGGGGGCTAAACACTGAAGCTTTCTTT. Protein sequence: CASSTRGLNTEAFF.

This clone was counted a single time. The gene calls are TRBV30 and TRBJ2-1; weak D call: TRBD2 (6 bases). CDR3 size: 11 residues. CDR1 is GTSNPN, CDR2 SVGIG, per germline (reference sequence). With 1 base removed from V and 15 bases from J, the gap between germline ends came to 13 bases. The CDR3 is CAWSGRAVGFF. The CDR3 nucleotides are TGTGCCTGGAGTGGGAGGGCAGTGGGGTTCTTC. Full variable domain (outside the CDR3, taken from reference TRBV30 and TRBJ2-1): SQTIHQWPATLVQPVGSPLSLECTVEGTSNPNLYWYRQAAGRGLQLLFYSVGIGQISSEVPQNLSASRPQDRQFILSSKKLLLSDSGFYLCAWSGRAVGFFGPGTRLTVL.

This sequence joins TRBV11-3 and TRBJ2-1; 14 nucleotides align to TRBD2. The J segment lost 10 bases and the V segment lost 3 bases, leaving 5 bases of the junction unmatched. The CDR3 is made up of 15 amino acids. From germline, CDR1 is SGHNT and CDR2 YENEEA. CDR3 DNA: TGTGCCAGCAGCTTGGGACTAGCGGGAGTAGGGGAGCAGTTCTTC. Translation gives CASSLGLAGVGEQFF.

The V and J genes are TRBV28 and TRBJ2-7; D ambiguous. From germline, CDR1 is MDHEN and CDR2 SYDVKM. The CDR3 is 13 residues long. V was pared by 1 base and J by 5 bases, with 9 bases between. The CDR3 is CASSLSPQHEQYF. The DNA for the CDR3 is TGTGCCAGCAGTTTATCCCCGCAGCACGAGCAGTACTTC.

This chain links TRBV7-2 with TRBJ2-7; D gene uncertain. The V gene lost 7 bases and the J gene lost 5 bases, with 12 bases spanning the gap. The CDR3 loop spans 12 amino acids. CDR1 and CDR2 from the germline V gene are SGHTA and FQGNSA. The CDR3 spells CASIFSWDEQYF. In nucleotides, the CDR3 is TGTGCCAGCATCTTTAGTTGGGACGAGCAGTACTTC.

This clone has a single count. The chain joins TRBV29-1 to TRBJ1-1; 8 bases line up with TRBD1. Trimming at V came to 5 bases and at J to 1 base, leaving 3 bases not matched to a gene. The CDR3 covers 13 residues. Germline CDR1 reads SQVTM; CDR2 reads ANQGSEA. CDR3 nucleotide sequence: TGCAGCGTTCCCGGGACAGGGAACACTGAAGCTTTCTTT. Residues: CSVPGTGNTEAFF.

The sample holds one count of this clone. The same CDR3 can be traced to other DNA sequences in this sample. The V gene is TRBV6-5, the J gene TRBJ2-7; 10 positions agree with TRBD2. Germline trimming cut 0 bases from V and 2 bases from J; bases unmatched to any gene: 1. The CDR3 is 15 amino acids. Germline values: CDR1 MNHEY, CDR2 SVGAGI. The CDR3 coding sequence is TGTGCCAGCAGTTACTCCAGCGGGAGGGCCTACGAGCAGTACTTC. Encoded protein: CASSYSSGRAYEQYF.

The rearrangement uses TRBV6-5 and TRBJ2-2; D may be TRBD2 (5 bases). The CDR3 covers 14 residues. Trimming cost V 7 bases and J 3 bases, with 12 bases left between them. Germline lookup yields CDR1 MNHEY and CDR2 SVGAGI. The CDR3 loop is CASTSQRYTGELFF. The CDR3 DNA follows: TGTGCCAGCACTAGTCAGCGGTACACCGGGGAGCTGTTTTTT.

The CDR3 DNA reads as TGTGCCAGCAGCTTGGGACCTGAGAACACTGAAGCTTTCTTT. As protein: CASSLGPENTEAFF. This rearrangement joins TRBV9 to TRBJ1-1; D is possibly TRBD1 (5 bases). The V end was cut by 4 bases, the J end by 1 base, with 11 bases between. This CDR3 has 14 amino acids. The V gene's germline CDR1 is SGDLS and CDR2 YYNGEE.

The V and J genes are TRBV5-6 and TRBJ2-5, with 7 positions matching TRBD1. Germline CDR1 reads SGHDT; CDR2 reads YYEEEE. This CDR3 comprises 14 residues. V trimming: 2 bases; J trimming: 3 bases; junction bases outside the gene matches: 4. CDR3 residues: CASSFGDREETQYF. CDR3 DNA: TGTGCCAGCAGCTTTGGGGACAGAGAAGAGACCCAGTACTTC.